These T cell receptor beta chains were read from a single sample in a study of blood T cell repertoires in COVID-19. The table came from immunoSEQ multiplex PCR; TCRdb's copy has only in-frame clones and leaves some out. Here the sample spans hundreds of thousands of clones, 75% to 90% being singletons. The sample consisted of PBMCs or T cells enriched from blood (not recorded which). The receptor source for this set is a man between 25 and 39 years old who had recovered from COVID-19. The CDR3 runs from the conserved cysteine through the conserved F or W. A D gene is named only where the DNA matches it firmly. Clone size is stated in some rows and not others, as once, few, many or a class when expanded.

size: -; V: TRBV29-1; J: TRBJ2-7; D: TRBD1; DNA: TGCAGCACCGGACAGGGGGCCAACGAGCAGTACTTC; CDR3: CSTGQGANEQYF
size: -; V: TRBV13; J: TRBJ2-3; D: -; DNA: TGTGCCAGCAGCTTACCCGAGCGGGCTAGCACAGATACGCAGTATTTT; CDR3: CASSLPERASTDTQYF
size: -; V: TRBV7-3; J: TRBJ2-1; D: TRBD1; DNA: TGTGCCAGCAGCATAGGACAGGGCCCTTACAATGAGCAGTTCTTC; CDR3: CASSIGQGPYNEQFF
size: -; V: TRBV7-9; J: TRBJ2-1; D: -; DNA: TGTGCCAGCAGCCACCGAGGAGGATCCGGTGAGCAGTTCTTC; CDR3: CASSHRGGSGEQFF
size: -; V: TRBV28; J: TRBJ2-7; D: TRBD1; DNA: TGTGCCAGCAGTTCAGGGGGCCCGACGGCCTACGAGCAGTACTTC; CDR3: CASSSGGPTAYEQYF
size: -; V: TRBV7-9; J: TRBJ1-3; D: TRBD1; DNA: TGTGCCAGCACCCCGGGACAGATGAGGGGAAACACCATATATTTT; CDR3: CASTPGQMRGNTIYF
size: -; V: TRBV5-8; J: TRBJ1-5; D: TRBD1; DNA: TGTGCCAGCAGCCATAGGGGACAGGGGCTCAATCAGCCCCAGCATTTT; CDR3: CASSHRGQGLNQPQHF
size: -; V: TRBV30; J: TRBJ1-2; D: -; DNA: TGTGCCTGGAGCCGCGCCAGGGTAGGTGGCTACACCTTC; CDR3: CAWSRARVGGYTF
size: -; V: TRBV24-1; J: TRBJ1-5; D: -; DNA: TGTGCCACCGCGGCAGCAGGGATCGATCAGCCCCAGCATTTT; CDR3: CATAAAGIDQPQHF
size: -; V: TRBV7-9; J: TRBJ1-1; D: -; DNA: TGTGCCAGCAGCCCAAGGGGGATGAACACTGAAGCTTTCTTT; CDR3: CASSPRGMNTEAFF
size: -; V: TRBV4-1; J: TRBJ1-1; D: -; DNA: TGCGCCAGCAGCCAAAGCCCTGAGGTTGGTGAAGCTTTCTTT; CDR3: CASSQSPEVGEAFF
size: -; V: TRBV28; J: TRBJ1-5; D: -; DNA: TGTGCCAGCAGGCCGCCGGAACAGGGCAATCAGCCCCAGCATTTT; CDR3: CASRPPEQGNQPQHF
size: -; V: TRBV2; J: TRBJ2-2; D: TRBD2; DNA: TGTGCCAGCAGGTGGACTAGCGGGAGCTTCGGGGAGCTGTTTTTT; CDR3: CASRWTSGSFGELFF
size: -; V: TRBV4-2; J: TRBJ1-1; D: -; DNA: TGTGCCAGCAGCCAATATGCGGGGCAAAACACTGAAGCTTTCTTT; CDR3: CASSQYAGQNTEAFF
size: -; V: TRBV5-5; J: TRBJ2-1; D: TRBD2; DNA: TGTGCCAGCAGCCGTGGTGCTAGCGGGAGTCGGAATGAGCAGTTCTTC; CDR3: CASSRGASGSRNEQFF
size: -; V: TRBV11-2; J: TRBJ2-1; D: TRBD2; DNA: TGTGCCAGCAGCTTAGGAGCGGGAGGTCCCTACAATGAGCAGTTCTTC; CDR3: CASSLGAGGPYNEQFF
size: -; V: TRBV11-2; J: TRBJ2-7; D: -; DNA: TGTGCCAGCAGCTTAGATTTCAGCTACGAGCAGTACTTC; CDR3: CASSLDFSYEQYF
size: -; V: TRBV18; J: TRBJ1-3; D: TRBD1; DNA: TGTGCCAGCTCACCTCCGGGACAGGGCGCTGGAAACACCATATATTTT; CDR3: CASSPPGQGAGNTIYF
size: once; V: TRBV5-1; J: TRBJ1-3; D: -; DNA: TGCGCCAGCAGCTATGGGACATCGGACTCTGGAAACACCATATATTTT; CDR3: CASSYGTSDSGNTIYF
size: -; V: TRBV19; J: TRBJ1-5; D: TRBD1; DNA: TGTGCCAGTAGTATCATACAGGGGGGTAACAGCAATCAGCCCCAGCATTTT; CDR3: CASSIIQGGNSNQPQHF
size: -; V: TRBV18; J: TRBJ2-1; D: TRBD2; DNA: TGTGCCAGCTCGGTGACTAGCGGGACCTACAATGAGCAGTTCTTC; CDR3: CASSVTSGTYNEQFF
size: -; V: TRBV3-1/TRBV3-2; J: TRBJ1-1; D: -; DNA: TGTGCCAGCAGCCAGATTGGTACTAACACTGAAGCTTTCTTT; CDR3: CASSQIGTNTEAFF
size: -; V: TRBV7-7; J: TRBJ2-3; D: -; DNA: TGTGCCAGCAGCTTAGGACGTCAGCCAGGCTCCACAGATACGCAGTATTTT; CDR3: CASSLGRQPGSTDTQYF
size: few; V: TRBV6-5; J: TRBJ2-2; D: -; DNA: TGTGCCAGCGGAGGGCTCACCGGGGAGCTGTTTTTT; CDR3: CASGGLTGELFF
size: -; V: TRBV7-2; J: TRBJ2-1; D: TRBD2; DNA: TGTGCCAGCAGCTTAACGAACCCGGGACTAGCGGGAGAAGAGCAGTTCTTC; CDR3: CASSLTNPGLAGEEQFF
size: few; V: TRBV19; J: TRBJ1-1; D: -; DNA: TGTGCCAGTAGTTGGACGGGAAACACTGAAGCTTTCTTT; CDR3: CASSWTGNTEAFF
size: -; V: TRBV7-9; J: TRBJ2-2; D: TRBD1; DNA: TGTGCCAGCAGCTTAATCAGGGGGCGCATACCCCCCAACACCGGGGAGCTGTTTTTT; CDR3: CASSLIRGRIPPNTGELFF
size: -; V: TRBV27; J: TRBJ2-7; D: TRBD1; DNA: TGTGCCAGCAGTGCAGGGGACAGGGGGATCTACGAGCAGTACTTC; CDR3: CASSAGDRGIYEQYF
size: -; V: TRBV11-2; J: TRBJ2-1; D: -; DNA: TGTGCCAGCAGCTTGCTTTCCAGCAAGGGGCGCTTCTTC; CDR3: CASSLLSSKGRFF
size: -; V: TRBV9; J: TRBJ1-4; D: -; DNA: TGTGCCAGCAGCGTAGATCAGGGGCGCGAAAAACTGTTTTTT; CDR3: CASSVDQGREKLFF
size: -; V: TRBV6-5; J: TRBJ1-2; D: -; DNA: TGTGCCAGCAGTTACTCGCAGGGGCAGGGATATGGCTACACCTTC; CDR3: CASSYSQGQGYGYTF
size: -; V: TRBV3-1/TRBV3-2; J: TRBJ1-5; D: -; DNA: TGTGCCAGCAGCCCGGCGGGTCAGCCCCAGCATTTT; CDR3: CASSPAGQPQHF
size: -; V: TRBV28; J: TRBJ2-3; D: TRBD2; DNA: TGTGCCAGCAGTACACCCCAGCTGGCGGGAGGTATAGATACGCAGTATTTT; CDR3: CASSTPQLAGGIDTQYF
size: once; V: TRBV19; J: TRBJ1-2; D: -; DNA: TGTGCCAGTAGAAGAGGGACGGAGGGTGGCGGCTACACCTTC; CDR3: CASRRGTEGGGYTF
size: -; V: TRBV18; J: TRBJ1-6; D: -; DNA: TGTGCCAGCTCAATGAACAGGGATTCACCCCTCCACTTT; CDR3: CASSMNRDSPLHF
size: -; V: TRBV30; J: TRBJ1-1; D: -; DNA: TGTGCCTGGGGGAGAACCGAAGCTTTCTTT; CDR3: CAWGRTEAFF
size: -; V: TRBV29-1; J: TRBJ2-1; D: TRBD2; DNA: TGCAGCGTTGAGGAGTGGAAACGGGAGGGCCCCAATGAGCAGTTCTTC; CDR3: CSVEEWKREGPNEQFF
size: -; V: TRBV10-3; J: TRBJ1-5; D: -; DNA: TGTGCCATCAGTGACCCGAGGTTCAGCAATCAGCCCCAGCATTTT; CDR3: CAISDPRFSNQPQHF
size: -; V: TRBV7-9; J: TRBJ1-1; D: -; DNA: TGTGCCAGCAGCATACAAGAGGTCATGAACACTGAAGCTTTCTTT; CDR3: CASSIQEVMNTEAFF
size: once; V: TRBV28; J: TRBJ1-2; D: TRBD1; DNA: TGTGCCAGCAGTTTGTCGGACAGGGCCTATGGCTACACCTTC; CDR3: CASSLSDRAYGYTF
size: -; V: TRBV7-8; J: TRBJ2-1; D: TRBD2; DNA: TGTGCCAGCAGCTACGAGACTAGCGGGAGGGTAGACCGTGAGCAGTTCTTC; CDR3: CASSYETSGRVDREQFF